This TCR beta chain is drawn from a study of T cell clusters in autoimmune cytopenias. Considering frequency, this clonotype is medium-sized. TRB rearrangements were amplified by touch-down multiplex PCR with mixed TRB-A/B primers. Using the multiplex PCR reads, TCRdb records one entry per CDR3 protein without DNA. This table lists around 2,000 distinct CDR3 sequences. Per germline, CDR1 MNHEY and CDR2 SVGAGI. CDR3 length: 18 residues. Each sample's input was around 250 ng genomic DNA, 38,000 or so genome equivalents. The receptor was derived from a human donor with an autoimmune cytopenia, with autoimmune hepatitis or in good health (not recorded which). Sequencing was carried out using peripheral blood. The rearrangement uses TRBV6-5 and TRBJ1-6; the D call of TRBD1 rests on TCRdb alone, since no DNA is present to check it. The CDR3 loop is CASSYSKGGRGVNSPLHF.